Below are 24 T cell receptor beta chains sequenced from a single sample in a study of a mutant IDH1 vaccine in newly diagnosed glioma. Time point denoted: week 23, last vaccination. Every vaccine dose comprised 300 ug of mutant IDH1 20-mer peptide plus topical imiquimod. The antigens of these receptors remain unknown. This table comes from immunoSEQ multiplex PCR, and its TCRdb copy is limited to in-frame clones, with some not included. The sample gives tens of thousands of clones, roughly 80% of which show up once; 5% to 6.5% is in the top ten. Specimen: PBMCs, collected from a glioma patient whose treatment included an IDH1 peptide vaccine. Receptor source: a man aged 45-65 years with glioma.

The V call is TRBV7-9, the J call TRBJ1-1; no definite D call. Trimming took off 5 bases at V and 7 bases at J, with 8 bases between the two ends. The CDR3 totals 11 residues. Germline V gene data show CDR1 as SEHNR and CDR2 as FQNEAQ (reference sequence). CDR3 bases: TGTGCCAGCAGCACGGCCTTTGAAGCTTTCTTT. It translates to CASSTAFEAFF.

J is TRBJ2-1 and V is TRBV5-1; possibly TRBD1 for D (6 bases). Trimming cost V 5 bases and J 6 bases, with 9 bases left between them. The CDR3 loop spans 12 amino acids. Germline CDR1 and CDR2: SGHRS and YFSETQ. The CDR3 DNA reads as TGCGCCAGCAGAGGACAGTCCAATGAGCAGTTCTTC. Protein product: CASRGQSNEQFF.

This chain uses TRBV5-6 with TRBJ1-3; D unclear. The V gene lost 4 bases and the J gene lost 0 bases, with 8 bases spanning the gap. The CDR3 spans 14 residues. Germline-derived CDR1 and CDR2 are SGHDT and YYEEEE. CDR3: CASSNSPSGNTIYF. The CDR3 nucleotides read TGTGCCAGCAGCAACTCACCCTCTGGAAACACCATATATTTT.

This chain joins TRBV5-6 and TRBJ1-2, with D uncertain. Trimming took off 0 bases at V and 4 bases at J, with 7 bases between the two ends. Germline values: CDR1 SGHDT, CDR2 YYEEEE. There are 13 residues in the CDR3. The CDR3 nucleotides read TGTGCCAGCAGCTTGGGGGGATCCTATGGCTACACCTTC. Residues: CASSLGGSYGYTF.

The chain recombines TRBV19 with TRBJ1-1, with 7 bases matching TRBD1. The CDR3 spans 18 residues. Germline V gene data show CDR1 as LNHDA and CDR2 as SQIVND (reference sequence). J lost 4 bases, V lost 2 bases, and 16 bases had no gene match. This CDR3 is CASSISPGTVGGFTEAFF. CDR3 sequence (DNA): TGTGCCAGTAGTATATCCCCGGGGACAGTCGGGGGGTTCACTGAAGCTTTCTTT.

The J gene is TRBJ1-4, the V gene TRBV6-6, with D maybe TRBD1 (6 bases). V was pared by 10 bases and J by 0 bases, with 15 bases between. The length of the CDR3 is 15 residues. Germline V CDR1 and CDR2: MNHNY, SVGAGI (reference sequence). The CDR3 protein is CATRNRAPTNEKLFF. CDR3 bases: TGTGCCACTAGGAACAGGGCTCCAACTAATGAAAAACTGTTTTTT.

CDR3 nucleotides: TGCAGCGTTGAATTGACAGAACGTGGAAACACCATATATTTT. The encoded protein is CSVELTERGNTIYF. V and J are TRBV29-1 and TRBJ1-3; D may be TRBD1 (5 bases). The length of the CDR3 is 14 residues. The germline V gene has CDR1 SQVTM and CDR2 ANQGSEA. V lost 2 bases to trimming and J lost 3 bases, with 11 bases between them.

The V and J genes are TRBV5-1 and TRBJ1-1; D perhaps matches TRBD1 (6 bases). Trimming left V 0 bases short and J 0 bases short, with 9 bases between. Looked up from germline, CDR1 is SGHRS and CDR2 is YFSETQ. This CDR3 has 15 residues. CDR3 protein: CASSLAQGLNTEAFF. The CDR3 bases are TGCGCCAGCAGCTTGGCACAGGGACTGAACACTGAAGCTTTCTTT.

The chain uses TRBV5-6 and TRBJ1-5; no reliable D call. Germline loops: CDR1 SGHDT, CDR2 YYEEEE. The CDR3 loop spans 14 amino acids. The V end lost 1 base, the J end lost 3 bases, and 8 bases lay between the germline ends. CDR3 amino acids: CASSLSQINQPQHF. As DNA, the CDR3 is TGTGCCAGCAGCTTGAGTCAGATCAATCAGCCCCAGCATTTT.

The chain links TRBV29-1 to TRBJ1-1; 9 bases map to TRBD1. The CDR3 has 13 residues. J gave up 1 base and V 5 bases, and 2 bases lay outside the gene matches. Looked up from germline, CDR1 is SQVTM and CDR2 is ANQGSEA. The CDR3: CSVRDRENTEAFF. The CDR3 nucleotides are TGCAGCGTTAGGGACAGGGAGAACACTGAAGCTTTCTTT.

CDR3 in DNA: TGCGCCAGCAGTTCTGGACAGGGGGCGACCGAGCAGTACTTC. Its translation is CASSSGQGATEQYF. The V gene is TRBV5-1, the J gene TRBJ2-7, with TRBD1 matching over 11 bases. V trimming: 5 bases; J trimming: 6 bases; junction bases outside the gene matches: 7. This CDR3 region has 14 residues. Germline CDR1 is SGHRS and CDR2 is YFSETQ.

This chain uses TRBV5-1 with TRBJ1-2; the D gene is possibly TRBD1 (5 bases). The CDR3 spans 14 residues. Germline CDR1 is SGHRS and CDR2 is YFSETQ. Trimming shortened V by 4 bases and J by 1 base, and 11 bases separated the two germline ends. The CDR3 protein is CASSPGTDNYGYTF. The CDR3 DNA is TGCGCCAGCAGCCCTGGGACGGATAACTATGGCTACACCTTC.

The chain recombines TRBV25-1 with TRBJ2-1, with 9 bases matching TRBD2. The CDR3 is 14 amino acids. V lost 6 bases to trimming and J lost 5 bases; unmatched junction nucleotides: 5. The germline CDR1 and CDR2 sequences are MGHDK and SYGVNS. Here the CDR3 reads CASRVAGANNEQFF. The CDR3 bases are TGTGCCAGCAGGGTAGCGGGGGCCAACAATGAGCAGTTCTTC.

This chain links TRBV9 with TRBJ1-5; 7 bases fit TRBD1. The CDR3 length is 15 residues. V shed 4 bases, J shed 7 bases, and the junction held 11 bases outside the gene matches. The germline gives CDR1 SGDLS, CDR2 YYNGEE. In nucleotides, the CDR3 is TGTGCCAGCAGCTTCCAGGGGGATCGGGACCAGCCCCAGCATTTT. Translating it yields CASSFQGDRDQPQHF. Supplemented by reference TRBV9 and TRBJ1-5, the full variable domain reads DSGVTQTPKHLITATGQRVTLRCSPRSGDLSVYWYQQSLDQGLQFLIQYYNGEERAKGNILERFSAQQFPDLHSELNLSSLELGDSALYFCASSFQGDRDQPQHFGDGTRLSIL.

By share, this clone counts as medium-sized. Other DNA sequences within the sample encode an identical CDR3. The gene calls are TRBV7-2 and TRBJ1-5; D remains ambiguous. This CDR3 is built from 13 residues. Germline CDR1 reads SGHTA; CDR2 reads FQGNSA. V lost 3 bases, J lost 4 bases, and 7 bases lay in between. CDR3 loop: CASSLGLNQPQHF. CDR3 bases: TGTGCCAGCAGCTTGGGCTTGAATCAGCCCCAGCATTTT.

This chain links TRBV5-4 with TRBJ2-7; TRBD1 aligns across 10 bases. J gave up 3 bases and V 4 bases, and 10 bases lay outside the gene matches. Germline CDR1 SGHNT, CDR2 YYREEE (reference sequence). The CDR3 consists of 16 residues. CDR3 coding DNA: TGTGCCAGCAGCCCGGGACAGGGGATAGGTGTCTACGAGCAGTACTTC. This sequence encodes CASSPGQGIGVYEQYF.

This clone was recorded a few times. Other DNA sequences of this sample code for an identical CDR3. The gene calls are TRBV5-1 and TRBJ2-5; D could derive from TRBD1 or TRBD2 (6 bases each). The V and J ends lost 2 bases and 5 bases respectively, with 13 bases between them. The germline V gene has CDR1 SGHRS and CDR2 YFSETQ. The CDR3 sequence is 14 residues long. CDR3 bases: TGCGCCAGCAGCTTAGTAGGGGGGCAGGAGACCCAGTACTTC. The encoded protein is CASSLVGGQETQYF.

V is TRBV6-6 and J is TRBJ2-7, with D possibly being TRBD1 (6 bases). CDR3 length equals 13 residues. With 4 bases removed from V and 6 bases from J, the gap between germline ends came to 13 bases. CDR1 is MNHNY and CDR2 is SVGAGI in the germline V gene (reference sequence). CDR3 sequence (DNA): TGTGCCAGCAGTTCGGGACAAGGAGCCGAGCAGTACTTC. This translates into CASSSGQGAEQYF.

For the CDR3, the DNA is TGTGCCAGCAGCTTAGATCAAGGGGTCTGGGGCTACACCTTC. This encodes CASSLDQGVWGYTF. The chain has TRBV7-9 and TRBJ1-2; TRBD1 is a possible D gene (5 bases). The germline V gene has CDR1 SEHNR and CDR2 FQNEAQ (reference sequence). The CDR3 is made up of 14 amino acids. The V gene lost 1 base and the J gene lost 8 bases, with 14 bases spanning the gap.

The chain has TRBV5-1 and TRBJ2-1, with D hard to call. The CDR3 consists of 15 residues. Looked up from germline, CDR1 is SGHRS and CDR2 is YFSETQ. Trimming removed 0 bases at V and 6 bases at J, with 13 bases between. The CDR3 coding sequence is TGCGCCAGCAGCTTGGCCTCGGGCTTAGGCAATGAGCAGTTCTTC. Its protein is CASSLASGLGNEQFF.

The CDR3 DNA reads TGCGCCAGCAGCCGGGGACTTGACGGAAACACCATATATTTT. This translates into CASSRGLDGNTIYF. The chain carries TRBV10-2 and TRBJ1-3; TRBD1 might be the D (5 bases). The CDR3 runs to 14 residues. The germline gives CDR1 WSHSY, CDR2 SAAADI. V lost 6 bases, J lost 4 bases, and 13 bases lay in between.

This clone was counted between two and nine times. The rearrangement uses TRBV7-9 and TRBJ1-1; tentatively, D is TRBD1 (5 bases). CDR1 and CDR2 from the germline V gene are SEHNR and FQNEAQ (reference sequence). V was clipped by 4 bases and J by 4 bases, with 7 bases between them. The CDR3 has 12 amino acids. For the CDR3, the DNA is TGTGCCAGCAGCTGGGACCTCACTGAAGCTTTCTTT. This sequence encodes CASSWDLTEAFF.

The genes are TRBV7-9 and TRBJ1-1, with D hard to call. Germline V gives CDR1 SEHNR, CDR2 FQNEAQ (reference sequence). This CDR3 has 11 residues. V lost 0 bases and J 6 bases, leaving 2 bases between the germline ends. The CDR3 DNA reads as TGTGCCAGCAGCTTAGCGTCTGAAGCTTTCTTT. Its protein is CASSLASEAFF.

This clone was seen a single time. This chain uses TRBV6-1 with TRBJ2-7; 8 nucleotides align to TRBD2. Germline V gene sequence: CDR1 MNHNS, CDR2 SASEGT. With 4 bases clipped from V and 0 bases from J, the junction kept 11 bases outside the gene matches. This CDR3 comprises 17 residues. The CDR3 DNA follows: TGTGCCAGCAGTGGTCCCGGGACTAGGATTAACTCCTACGAGCAGTACTTC. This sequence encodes CASSGPGTRINSYEQYF.